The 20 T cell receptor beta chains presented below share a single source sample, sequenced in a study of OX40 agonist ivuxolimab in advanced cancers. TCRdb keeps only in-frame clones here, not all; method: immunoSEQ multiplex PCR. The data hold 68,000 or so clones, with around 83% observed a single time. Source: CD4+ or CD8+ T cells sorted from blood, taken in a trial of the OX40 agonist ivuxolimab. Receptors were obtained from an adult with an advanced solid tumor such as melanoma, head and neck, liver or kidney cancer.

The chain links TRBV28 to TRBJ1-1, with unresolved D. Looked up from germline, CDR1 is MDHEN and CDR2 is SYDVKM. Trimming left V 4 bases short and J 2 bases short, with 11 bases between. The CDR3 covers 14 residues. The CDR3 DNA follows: TGTGCCAGCAGTTATCCGTTGGGTAACACTGAAGCTTTCTTT. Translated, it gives CASSYPLGNTEAFF.

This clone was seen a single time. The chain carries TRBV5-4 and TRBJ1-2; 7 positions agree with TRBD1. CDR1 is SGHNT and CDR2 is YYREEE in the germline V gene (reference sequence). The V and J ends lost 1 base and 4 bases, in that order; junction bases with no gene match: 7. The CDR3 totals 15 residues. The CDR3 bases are TGTGCCAGCAGCTTGTCACAGGGGCTCTTCTATGGCTACACCTTC. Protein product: CASSLSQGLFYGYTF.

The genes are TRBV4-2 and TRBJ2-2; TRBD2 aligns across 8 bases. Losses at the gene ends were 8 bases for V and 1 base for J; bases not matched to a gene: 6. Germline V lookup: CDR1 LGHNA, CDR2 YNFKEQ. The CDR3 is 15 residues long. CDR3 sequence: CASSMAGGNTGELFF. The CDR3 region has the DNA TGTGCCAGCTCAATGGCGGGGGGGAACACCGGGGAGCTGTTTTTT.

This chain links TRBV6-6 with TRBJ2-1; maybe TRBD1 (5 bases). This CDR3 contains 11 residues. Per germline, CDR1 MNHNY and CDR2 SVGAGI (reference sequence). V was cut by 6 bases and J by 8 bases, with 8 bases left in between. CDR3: CASSQGDEQFF. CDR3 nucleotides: TGTGCCAGCAGCCAGGGCGATGAGCAGTTCTTC.

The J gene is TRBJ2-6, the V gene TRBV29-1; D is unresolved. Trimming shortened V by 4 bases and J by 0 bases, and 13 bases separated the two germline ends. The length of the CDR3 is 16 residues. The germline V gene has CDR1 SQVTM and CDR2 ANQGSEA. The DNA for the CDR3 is TGCAGCGTTGCTGCCTCGTGGAACTCTGGGGCCAACGTCCTGACTTTC. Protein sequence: CSVAASWNSGANVLTF. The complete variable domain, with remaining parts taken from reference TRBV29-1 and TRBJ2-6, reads SAVISQKPSRDICQRGTSLTIQCQVDSQVTMMFWYRQQPGQSLTLIATANQGSEATYESGFVIDKFPISRPNLTFSTLTVSNMSPEDSSIYLCSVAASWNSGANVLTFGAGSRLTVL.

CDR3 nucleotide sequence: TGCGCCAGCAGCGGCGACAGGAAATCCTACAATGAGCAGTTCTTC. Translation gives CASSGDRKSYNEQFF. The rearrangement links TRBV5-1 to TRBJ2-1, with D tentatively TRBD1 (6 bases). Germline V CDR1 and CDR2: SGHRS, YFSETQ. There are 15 residues in the CDR3. V was shortened by 4 bases and J by 1 base, with 12 bases between the two germline ends.

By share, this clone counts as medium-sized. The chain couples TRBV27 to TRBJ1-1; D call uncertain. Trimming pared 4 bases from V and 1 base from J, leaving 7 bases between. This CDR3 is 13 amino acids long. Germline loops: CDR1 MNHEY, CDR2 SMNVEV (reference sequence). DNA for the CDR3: TGTGCCAGCAGTTCGGTCAGGAACACTGAAGCTTTCTTT. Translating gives CASSSVRNTEAFF.

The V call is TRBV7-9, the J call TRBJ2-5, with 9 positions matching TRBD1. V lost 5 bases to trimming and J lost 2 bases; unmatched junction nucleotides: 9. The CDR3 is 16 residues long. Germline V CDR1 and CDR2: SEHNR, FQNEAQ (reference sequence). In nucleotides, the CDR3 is TGTGCCAGCAGCCCGCGTGGGACAGGGTGGCAAGAGACCCAGTACTTC. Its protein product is CASSPRGTGWQETQYF.

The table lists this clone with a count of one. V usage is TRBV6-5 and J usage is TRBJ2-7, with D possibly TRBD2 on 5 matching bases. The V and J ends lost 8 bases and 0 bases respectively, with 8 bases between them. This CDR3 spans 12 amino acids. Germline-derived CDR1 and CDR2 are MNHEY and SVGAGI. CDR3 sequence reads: CASRRGSYEQYF. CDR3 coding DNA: TGTGCCAGCCGCCGGGGCTCCTACGAGCAGTACTTC.

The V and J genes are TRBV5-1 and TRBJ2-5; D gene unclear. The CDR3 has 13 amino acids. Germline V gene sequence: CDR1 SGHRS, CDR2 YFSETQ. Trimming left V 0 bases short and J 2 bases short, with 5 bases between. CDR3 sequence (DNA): TGCGCCAGCAGCTTGGGGCAGCAAGAGACCCAGTACTTC. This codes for CASSLGQQETQYF.

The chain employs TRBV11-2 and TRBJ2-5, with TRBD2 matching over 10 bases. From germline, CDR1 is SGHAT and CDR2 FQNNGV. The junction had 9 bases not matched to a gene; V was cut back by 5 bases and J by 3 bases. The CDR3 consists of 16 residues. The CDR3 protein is CASSPGSLAGEETQYF. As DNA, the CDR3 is TGTGCCAGCAGCCCCGGGAGCCTAGCGGGGGAAGAGACCCAGTACTTC.

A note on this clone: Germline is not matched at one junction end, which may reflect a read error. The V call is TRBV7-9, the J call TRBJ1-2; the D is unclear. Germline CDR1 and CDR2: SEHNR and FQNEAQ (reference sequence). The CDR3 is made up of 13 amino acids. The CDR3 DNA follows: TGTGCCAGCAGCTTGGGCCCACAGCTTCAGAAGGACTTC. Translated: CASSLGPQLQKDF.

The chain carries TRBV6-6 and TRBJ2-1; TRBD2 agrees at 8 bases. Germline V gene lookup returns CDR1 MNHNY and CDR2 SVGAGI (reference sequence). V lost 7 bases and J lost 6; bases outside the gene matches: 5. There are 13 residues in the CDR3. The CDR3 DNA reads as TGTGCCAGCACCACTCGGGGGGGCAATGAGCAGTTCTTC. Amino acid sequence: CASTTRGGNEQFF.

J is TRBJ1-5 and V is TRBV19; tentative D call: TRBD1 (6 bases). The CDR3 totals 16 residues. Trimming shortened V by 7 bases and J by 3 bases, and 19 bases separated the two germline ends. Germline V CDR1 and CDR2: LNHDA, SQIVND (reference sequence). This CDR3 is CASIWGGRAYNQPQHF. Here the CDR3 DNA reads TGTGCCAGTATCTGGGGGGGGCGAGCATACAATCAGCCCCAGCATTTT. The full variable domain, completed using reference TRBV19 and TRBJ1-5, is DGGITQSPKYLFRKEGQNVTLSCEQNLNHDAMYWYRQDPGQGLRLIYYSQIVNDFQKGDIAEGYSVSREKKESFPLTVTSAQKNPTAFYLCASIWGGRAYNQPQHFGDGTRLSIL.

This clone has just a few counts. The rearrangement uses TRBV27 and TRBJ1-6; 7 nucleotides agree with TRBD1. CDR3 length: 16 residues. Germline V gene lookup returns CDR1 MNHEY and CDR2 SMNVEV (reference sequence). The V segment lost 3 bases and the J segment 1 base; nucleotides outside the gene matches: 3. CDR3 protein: CASSLSGGSYNSPLHF. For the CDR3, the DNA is TGTGCCAGCAGTTTGTCAGGGGGTTCCTATAATTCACCCCTCCACTTT.

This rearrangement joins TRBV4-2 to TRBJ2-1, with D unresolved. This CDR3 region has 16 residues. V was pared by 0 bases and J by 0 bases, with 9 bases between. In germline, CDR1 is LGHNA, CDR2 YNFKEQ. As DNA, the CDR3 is TGTGCCAGCAGCCAAGAAACCACGAGCTCCTACAATGAGCAGTTCTTC. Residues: CASSQETTSSYNEQFF.

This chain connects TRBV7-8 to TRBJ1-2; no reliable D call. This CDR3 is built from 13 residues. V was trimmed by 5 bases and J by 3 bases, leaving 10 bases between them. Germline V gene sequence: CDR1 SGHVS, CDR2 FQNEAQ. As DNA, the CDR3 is TGTGCCAGCAGCCTTCTGCCGGACTATGGCTACACCTTC. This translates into CASSLLPDYGYTF.

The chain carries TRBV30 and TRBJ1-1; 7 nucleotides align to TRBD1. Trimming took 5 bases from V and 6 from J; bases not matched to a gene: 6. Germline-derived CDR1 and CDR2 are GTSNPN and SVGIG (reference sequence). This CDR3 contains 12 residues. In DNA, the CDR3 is TGTGCCTGGCGCAGGGGGGGCGCTGAAGCTTTCTTT. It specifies CAWRRGGAEAFF.

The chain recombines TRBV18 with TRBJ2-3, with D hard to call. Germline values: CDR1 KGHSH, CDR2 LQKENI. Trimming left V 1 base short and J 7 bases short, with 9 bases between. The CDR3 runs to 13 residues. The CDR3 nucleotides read TGTGCCAGCTCACCACTCGCCGACAATACGCAGTATTTT. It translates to CASSPLADNTQYF.

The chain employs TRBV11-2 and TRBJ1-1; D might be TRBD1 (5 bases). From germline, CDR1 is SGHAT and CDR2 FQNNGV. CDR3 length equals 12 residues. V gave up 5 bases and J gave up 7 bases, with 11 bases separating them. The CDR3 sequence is CASSVLGLEAFF. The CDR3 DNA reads TGTGCCAGCAGCGTACTGGGACTTGAAGCTTTCTTT.